This TCR beta chain was found in a study of CD8+ T cells in alopecia areata. Following extraction, RNA underwent reverse transcription to cDNA, which served as the sequencing template. This table comes from immunoSEQ multiplex PCR, and its TCRdb copy is limited to in-frame clones, with some not included. The table records roughly 170,000 clones, about 60% of them present only once. Treatment defined: oral pan-JAK inhibitor, 5-10 mg twice daily. Researchers took lesional scalp punch biopsies and peripheral blood from people who were alopecia areata patients. Germline lookup yields CDR1 SGHTA and CDR2 FQGNSA. V lost 4 bases to trimming and J lost 2 bases; unmatched junction nucleotides: 12. The CDR3 contains 17 residues.

This clonotype was sampled from a human donor with alopecia areata. The sequenced sample was CD8+ T cells sorted from blood, obtained at week 24, from a patient treated with tofacitinib. The gene calls are TRBV7-2 and TRBJ2-5; the match to TRBD1 covers 8 bases. The chain's CDR3 is CASSWGSTGALQETQYF. CDR3 in DNA: TGTGCCAGCAGCTGGGGTTCGACAGGGGCCCTTCAAGAGACCCAGTACTTC.